One sample yielded the 5 T cell receptor beta chains listed below, sequenced in a study of CD8 T cells in Susac syndrome. RNA totalling about 0.45 to 1 ug underwent reverse transcription with random hexamers. TCRdb recomputed calls from the immunoSEQ multiplex PCR reads with MiXCR, one row per CDR3 protein. The data show 90,000 to 110,000 distinct CDR3 sequences, about 95% seen once. Sequenced input: CD4+ T cells from PBMCs. The receptors shown here come from a human donor in good health.

The chain uses TRBV3-1 and TRBJ1-1, with 9 bases lining up with TRBD1. CDR1 is LGHDT and CDR2 is YNNKEL in the germline V gene (reference sequence). The CDR3 totals 16 residues. V trimming: 2 bases; J trimming: 4 bases; junction bases outside the gene matches: 8. CDR3 residues: CASSQPTGTGRTEAFF. Written as DNA, the CDR3 is TGTGCCAGCAGCCAACCGACCGGGACAGGGCGCACTGAAGCTTTCTTT.

The rearrangement links TRBV7-9 to TRBJ2-3; TRBD2 agrees at 8 bases. Trimming cost V 3 bases and J 5 bases; bases outside gene matches: 10. The germline CDR1 and CDR2 sequences are SEHNR and FQNEAQ (reference sequence). This CDR3 has 16 residues. The CDR3 DNA is TGTGCCAGCAGCTTCCCATTAGCGGGGCTGGGAGATACGCAGTATTTT. It is translated as CASSFPLAGLGDTQYF.

The chain is built from TRBV6-5 and TRBJ1-6; D perhaps matches TRBD1 (6 bases). V gave up 4 bases and J gave up 10 bases, with 17 bases separating them. The CDR3 consists of 15 residues. Germline V gene sequence: CDR1 MNHEY, CDR2 SVGAGI. In nucleotides, the CDR3 is TGTGCCAGCAGTTCGACAGGAATGGCCTGGTCACCCCTCCACTTT. Translating it yields CASSSTGMAWSPLHF.

The chain employs TRBV10-3 and TRBJ1-1, with D unclear. The V gene's germline CDR1 is ENHRY and CDR2 SYGVKD. Trimming shortened V by 6 bases and J by 1 base, and 9 bases separated the two germline ends. The CDR3 consists of 13 residues. CDR3 nucleotide sequence: TGTGCCATCAGGAGCGGGGAGAACACTGAAGCTTTCTTT. The encoded protein is CAIRSGENTEAFF.

The rearrangement joins TRBV18 to TRBJ1-6, with unresolved D. CDR1 is KGHSH, CDR2 LQKENI, per germline. The CDR3 extends over 16 amino acids. Trimming shortened V by 3 bases and J by 9 bases, and 18 bases separated the two germline ends. CDR3 loop: CASSPPGSEWGSPLHF. The CDR3, as DNA: TGTGCCAGCTCACCGCCGGGCTCTGAGTGGGGTTCACCCCTCCACTTT.